This T cell receptor beta chain was sequenced during a study of technical replicates of blood from several donors. Sequenced by immunoSEQ multiplex PCR; TCRdb stores in-frame clones only, minus some. The data hold about 15,000 clones, with approximately 86% observed a single time. The V and J ends lost 4 bases and 4 bases, in that order; junction bases with no gene match: 8. The CDR3 loop spans 14 amino acids. Per the germline V gene, CDR1 is SQVTM and CDR2 is ANQGSEA. The chain is built from TRBV29-1 and TRBJ2-3; 7 bases fit TRBD1. Sequencing was performed on PBMCs. The TCR originated in a human donor in good health. The CDR3 DNA sequence: TGCAGCGTTGGCCCCACGACAGGGTCAGATACGCAGTATTTT. Translation gives CSVGPTTGSDTQYF.